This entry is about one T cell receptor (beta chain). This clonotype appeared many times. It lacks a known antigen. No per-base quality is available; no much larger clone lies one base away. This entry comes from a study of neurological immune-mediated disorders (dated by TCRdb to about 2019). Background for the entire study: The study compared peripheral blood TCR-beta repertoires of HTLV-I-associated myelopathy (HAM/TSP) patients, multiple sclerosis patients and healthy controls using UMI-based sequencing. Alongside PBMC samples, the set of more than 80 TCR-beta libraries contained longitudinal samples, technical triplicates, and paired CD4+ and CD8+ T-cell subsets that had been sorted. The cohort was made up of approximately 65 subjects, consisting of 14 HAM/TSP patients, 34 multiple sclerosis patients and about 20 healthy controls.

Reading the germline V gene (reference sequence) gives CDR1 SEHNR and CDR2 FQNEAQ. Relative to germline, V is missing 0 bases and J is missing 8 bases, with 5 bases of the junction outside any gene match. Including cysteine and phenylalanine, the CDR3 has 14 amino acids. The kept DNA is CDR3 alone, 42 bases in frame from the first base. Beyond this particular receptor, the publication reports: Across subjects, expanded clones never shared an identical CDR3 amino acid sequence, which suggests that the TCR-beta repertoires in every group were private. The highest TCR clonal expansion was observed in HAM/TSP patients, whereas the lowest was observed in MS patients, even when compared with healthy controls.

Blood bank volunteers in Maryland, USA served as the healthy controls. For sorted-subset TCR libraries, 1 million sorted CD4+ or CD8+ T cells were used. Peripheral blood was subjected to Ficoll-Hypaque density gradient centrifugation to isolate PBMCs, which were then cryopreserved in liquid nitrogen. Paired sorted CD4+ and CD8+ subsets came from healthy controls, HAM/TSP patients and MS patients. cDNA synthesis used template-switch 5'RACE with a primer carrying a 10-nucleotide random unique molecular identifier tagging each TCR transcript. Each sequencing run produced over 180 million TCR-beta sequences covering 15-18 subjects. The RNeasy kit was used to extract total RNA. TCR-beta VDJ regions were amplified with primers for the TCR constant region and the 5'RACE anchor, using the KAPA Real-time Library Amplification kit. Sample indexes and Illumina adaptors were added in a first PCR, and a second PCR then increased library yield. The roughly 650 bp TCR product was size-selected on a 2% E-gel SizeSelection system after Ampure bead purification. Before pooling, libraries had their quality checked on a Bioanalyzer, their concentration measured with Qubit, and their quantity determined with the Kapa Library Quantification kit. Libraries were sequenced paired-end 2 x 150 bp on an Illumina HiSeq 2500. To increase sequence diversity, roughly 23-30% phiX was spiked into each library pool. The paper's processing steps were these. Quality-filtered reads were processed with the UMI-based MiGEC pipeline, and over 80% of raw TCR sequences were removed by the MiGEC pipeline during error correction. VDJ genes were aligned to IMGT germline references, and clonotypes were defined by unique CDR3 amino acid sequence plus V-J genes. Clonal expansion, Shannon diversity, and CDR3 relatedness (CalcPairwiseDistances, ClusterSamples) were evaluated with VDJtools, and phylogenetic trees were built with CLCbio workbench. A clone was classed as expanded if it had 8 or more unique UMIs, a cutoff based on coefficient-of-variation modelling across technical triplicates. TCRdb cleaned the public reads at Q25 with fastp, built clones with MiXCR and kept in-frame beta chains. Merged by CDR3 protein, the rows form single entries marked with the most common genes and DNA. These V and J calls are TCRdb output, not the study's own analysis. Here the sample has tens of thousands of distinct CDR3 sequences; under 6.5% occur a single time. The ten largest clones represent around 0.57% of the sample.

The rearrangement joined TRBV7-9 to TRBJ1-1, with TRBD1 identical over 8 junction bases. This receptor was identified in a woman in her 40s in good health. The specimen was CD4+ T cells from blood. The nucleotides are TGTGCCAGCAGCTTAGCTACCAGGGGGCACGAAGCTTTCTTT. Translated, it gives CASSLATRGHEAFF. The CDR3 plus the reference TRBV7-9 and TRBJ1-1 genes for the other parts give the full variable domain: DTGVSQNPRHKITKRGQNVTFRCDPISEHNRLYWYRQTLGQGPEFLTYFQNEAQLEKSRLLSDRFSAERPKGSFSTLEIQRTEQGDSAMYLCASSLATRGHEAFFGQGTRLTVV.